This TCR beta chain was identified in a study of blood T cell repertoires in COVID-19. About the study: Both acute and convalescent COVID-19 samples were obtained from the United States, Italy and Spain.

Looked up from germline, CDR1 is LGHDT and CDR2 is YNNKEL (reference sequence). Unmatched junction bases numbered 15, after V lost 0 bases and J lost 6 bases. CDR3 length: 20 amino acids. As originally analysed: By means of reference gene primer amplification, nucleated cell counts were estimated. Measured with immunoSEQ multiplex PCR; TCRdb has only the in-frame clones, and not every one. D and trimming come from the DNA, and the V and J calls and clone size come from that table. The sample lists tens of thousands of clones; about 84% were seen once. Seattle's enrolled individuals joined amid active infection and were then monitored longitudinally.

Source material: peripheral blood. The J gene is TRBJ2-2, the V gene TRBV3-1 (or the pseudogene TRBV3-2), with TRBD2 matching over 11 bases. The clonotype comes from a man between 65 and 85 years old with COVID-19, enrolled during active disease. DNA for the CDR3: TGTGCCAGCAGCCAAGATGATAATAGCGGGAGGGCCTTTGACCCCGGGGAGCTGTTTTTT. It is translated as CASSQDDNSGRAFDPGELFF.